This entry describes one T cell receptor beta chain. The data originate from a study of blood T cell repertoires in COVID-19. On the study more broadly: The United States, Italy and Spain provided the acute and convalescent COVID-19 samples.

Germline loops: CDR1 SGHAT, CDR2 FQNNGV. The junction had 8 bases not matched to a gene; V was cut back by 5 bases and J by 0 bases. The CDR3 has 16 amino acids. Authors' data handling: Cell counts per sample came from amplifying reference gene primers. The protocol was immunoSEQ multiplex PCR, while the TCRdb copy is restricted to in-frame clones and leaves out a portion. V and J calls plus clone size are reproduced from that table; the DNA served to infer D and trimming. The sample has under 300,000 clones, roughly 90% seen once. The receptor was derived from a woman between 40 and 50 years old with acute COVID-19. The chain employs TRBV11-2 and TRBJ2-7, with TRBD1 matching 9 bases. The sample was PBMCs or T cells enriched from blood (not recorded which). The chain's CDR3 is CASSAPGTGLSYEQYF. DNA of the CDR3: TGTGCCAGCAGCGCCCCCGGGACAGGGCTCTCCTACGAGCAGTACTTC.